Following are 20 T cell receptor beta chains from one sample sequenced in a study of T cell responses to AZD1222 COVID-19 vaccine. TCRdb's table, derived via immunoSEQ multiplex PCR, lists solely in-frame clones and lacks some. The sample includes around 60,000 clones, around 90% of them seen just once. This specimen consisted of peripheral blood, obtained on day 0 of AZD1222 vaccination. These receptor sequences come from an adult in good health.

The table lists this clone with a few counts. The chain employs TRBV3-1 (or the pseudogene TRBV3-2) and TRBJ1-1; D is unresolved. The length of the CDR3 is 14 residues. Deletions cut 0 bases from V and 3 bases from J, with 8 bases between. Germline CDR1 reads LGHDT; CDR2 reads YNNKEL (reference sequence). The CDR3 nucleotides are TGTGCCAGCAGCCAAGATTCGAGGGACACTGAAGCTTTCTTT. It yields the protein CASSQDSRDTEAFF.

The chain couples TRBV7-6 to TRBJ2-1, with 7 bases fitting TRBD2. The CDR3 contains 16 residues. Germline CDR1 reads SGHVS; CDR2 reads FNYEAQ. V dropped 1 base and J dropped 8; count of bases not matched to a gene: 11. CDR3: CASSLGGGTIYYEQFF. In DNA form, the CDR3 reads TGTGCCAGCAGCTTAGGTGGAGGGACTATATACTATGAGCAGTTCTTC. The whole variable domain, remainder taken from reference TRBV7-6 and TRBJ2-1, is GAGVSQSPRYKVTKRGQDVALRCDPISGHVSLYWYRQALGQGPEFLTYFNYEAQQDKSGLPNDRFSAERPEGSISTLTIQRTEQRDSAMYRCASSLGGGTIYYEQFFGPGTRLTVL.

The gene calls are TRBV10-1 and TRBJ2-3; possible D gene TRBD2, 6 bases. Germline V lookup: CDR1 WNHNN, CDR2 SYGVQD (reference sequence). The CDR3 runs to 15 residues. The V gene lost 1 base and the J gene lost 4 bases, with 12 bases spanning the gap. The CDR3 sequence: CASSEYVAEADTQYF. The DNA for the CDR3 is TGCGCCAGCAGTGAGTACGTAGCGGAAGCAGATACGCAGTATTTT.

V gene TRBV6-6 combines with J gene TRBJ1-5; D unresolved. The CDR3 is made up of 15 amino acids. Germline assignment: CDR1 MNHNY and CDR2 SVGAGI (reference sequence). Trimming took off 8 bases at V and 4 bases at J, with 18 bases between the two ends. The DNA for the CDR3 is TGTGCCAGCGCTCCTAGGGTTACAGAGAATCAGCCCCAGCATTTT. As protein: CASAPRVTENQPQHF.

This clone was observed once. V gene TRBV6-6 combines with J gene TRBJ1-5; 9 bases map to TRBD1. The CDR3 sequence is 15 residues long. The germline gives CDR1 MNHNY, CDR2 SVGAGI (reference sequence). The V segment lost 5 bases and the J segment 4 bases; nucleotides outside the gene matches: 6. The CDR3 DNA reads TGTGCCAGCAGTCCGCAAGGACAGGGGAATCAGCCCCAGCATTTT. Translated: CASSPQGQGNQPQHF.

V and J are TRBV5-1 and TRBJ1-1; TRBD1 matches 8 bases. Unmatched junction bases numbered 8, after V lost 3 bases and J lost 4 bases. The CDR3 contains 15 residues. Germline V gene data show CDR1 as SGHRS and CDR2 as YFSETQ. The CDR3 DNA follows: TGCGCCAGCAGCTCAGAACCACAGGGGGGCACTGAAGCTTTCTTT. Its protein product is CASSSEPQGGTEAFF.

The CDR3 DNA reads as TGCGCCAGCAGCACGGGGACCGCGTATGACTATGGCTACACCTTC. Translation: CASSTGTAYDYGYTF. The chain is built from TRBV4-1 and TRBJ1-2; a weak D match, TRBD1 (5 bases). From germline, CDR1 is MGHRA and CDR2 YSYEKL. This CDR3 is 15 amino acids long. V was trimmed by 5 bases and J by 3 bases, leaving 16 bases between them.

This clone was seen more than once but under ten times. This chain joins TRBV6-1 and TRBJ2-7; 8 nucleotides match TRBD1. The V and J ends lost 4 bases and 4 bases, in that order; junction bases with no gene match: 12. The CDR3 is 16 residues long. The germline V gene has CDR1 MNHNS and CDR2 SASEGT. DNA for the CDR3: TGTGCCAGCAGTGCATTCCGGGACAGGCCGGATTACGAGCAGTACTTC. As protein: CASSAFRDRPDYEQYF.

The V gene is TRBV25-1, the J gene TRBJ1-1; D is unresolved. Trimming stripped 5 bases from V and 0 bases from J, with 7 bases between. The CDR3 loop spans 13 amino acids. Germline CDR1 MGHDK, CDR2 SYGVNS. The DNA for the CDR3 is TGTGCCAGCAGTTTCAGTCTGAACACTGAAGCTTTCTTT. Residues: CASSFSLNTEAFF.

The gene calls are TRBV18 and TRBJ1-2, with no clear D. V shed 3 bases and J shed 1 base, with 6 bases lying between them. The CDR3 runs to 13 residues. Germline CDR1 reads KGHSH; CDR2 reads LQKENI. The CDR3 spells CASSPGVNYGYTF. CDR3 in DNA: TGTGCCAGCTCACCGGGAGTTAACTATGGCTACACCTTC.

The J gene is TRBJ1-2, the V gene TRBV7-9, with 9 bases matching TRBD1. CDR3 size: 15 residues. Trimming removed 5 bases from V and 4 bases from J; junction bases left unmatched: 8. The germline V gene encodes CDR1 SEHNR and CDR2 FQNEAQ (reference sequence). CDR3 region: CASSTLDRGGYGYTF. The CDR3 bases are TGTGCCAGCAGCACGCTTGACAGGGGGGGCTATGGCTACACCTTC.

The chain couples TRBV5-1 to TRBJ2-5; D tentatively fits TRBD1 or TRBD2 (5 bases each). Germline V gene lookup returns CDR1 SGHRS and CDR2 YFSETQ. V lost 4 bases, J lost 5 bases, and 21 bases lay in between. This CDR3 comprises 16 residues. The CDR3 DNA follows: TGCGCCAGCAGCATGGGCCTGGGACCGACCGGGGAGACCCAGTACTTC. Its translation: CASSMGLGPTGETQYF.

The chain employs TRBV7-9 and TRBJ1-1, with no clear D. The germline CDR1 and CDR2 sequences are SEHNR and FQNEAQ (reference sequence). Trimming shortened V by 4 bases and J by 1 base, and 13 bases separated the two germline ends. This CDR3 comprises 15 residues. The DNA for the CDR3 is TGTGCCAGCAGCTCCCGACATACTGCGAACACTGAAGCTTTCTTT. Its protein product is CASSSRHTANTEAFF.

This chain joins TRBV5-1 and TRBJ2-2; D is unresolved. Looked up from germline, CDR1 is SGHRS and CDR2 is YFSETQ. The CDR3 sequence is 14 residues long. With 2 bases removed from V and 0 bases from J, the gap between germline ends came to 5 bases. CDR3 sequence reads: CASSLDANTGELFF. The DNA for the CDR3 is TGCGCCAGCAGCTTAGATGCGAACACCGGGGAGCTGTTTTTT.

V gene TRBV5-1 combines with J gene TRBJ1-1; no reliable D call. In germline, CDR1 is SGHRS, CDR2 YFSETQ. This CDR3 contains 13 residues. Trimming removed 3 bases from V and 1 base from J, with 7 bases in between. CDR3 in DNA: TGCGCCAGCAGCTCCCGGCCGAACACTGAAGCTTTCTTT. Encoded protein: CASSSRPNTEAFF.

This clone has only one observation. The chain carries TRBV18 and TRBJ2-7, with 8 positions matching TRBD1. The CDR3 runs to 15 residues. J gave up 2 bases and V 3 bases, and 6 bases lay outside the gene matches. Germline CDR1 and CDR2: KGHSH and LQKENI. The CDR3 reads CASSPRDRITYEQYF. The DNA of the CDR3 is TGTGCCAGCTCACCCCGGGACAGGATCACCTACGAGCAGTACTTC.

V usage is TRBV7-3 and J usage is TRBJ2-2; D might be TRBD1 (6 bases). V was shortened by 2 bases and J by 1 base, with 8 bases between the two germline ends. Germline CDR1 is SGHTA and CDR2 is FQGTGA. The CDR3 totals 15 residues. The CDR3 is CASSLLGQNTGELFF. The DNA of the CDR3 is TGTGCCAGCAGCTTACTGGGACAGAACACCGGGGAGCTGTTTTTT.

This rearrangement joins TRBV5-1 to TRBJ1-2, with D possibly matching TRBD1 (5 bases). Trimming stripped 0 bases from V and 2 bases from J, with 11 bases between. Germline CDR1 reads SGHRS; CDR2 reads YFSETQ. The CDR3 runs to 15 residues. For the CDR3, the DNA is TGCGCCAGCAGCTTGGCCCACGGGGACAACTATGGCTACACCTTC. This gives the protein CASSLAHGDNYGYTF.

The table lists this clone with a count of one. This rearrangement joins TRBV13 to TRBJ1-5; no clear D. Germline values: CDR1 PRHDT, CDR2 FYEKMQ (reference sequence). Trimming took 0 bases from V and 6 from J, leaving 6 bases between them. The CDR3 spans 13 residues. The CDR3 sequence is CASSLGRGQPQHF. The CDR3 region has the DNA TGTGCCAGCAGCTTAGGCCGGGGTCAGCCCCAGCATTTT.

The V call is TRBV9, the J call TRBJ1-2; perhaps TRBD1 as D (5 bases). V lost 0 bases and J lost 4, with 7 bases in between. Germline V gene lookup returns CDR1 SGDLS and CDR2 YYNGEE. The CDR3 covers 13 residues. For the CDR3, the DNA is TGTGCCAGCAGCGTAGCTGGGGCCTATGGCTACACCTTC. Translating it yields CASSVAGAYGYTF.